The rows below give T cell receptor beta chains drawn from one sample of a study of blood T cell repertoires in COVID-19. Sequencing used immunoSEQ multiplex PCR; TCRdb keeps in-frame clones, though not all of them. The repertoire holds roughly 150,000 clones, 80% to 90% seen once, with about 5.8% in the top ten. Sequencing used peripheral blood. Source of these receptors: a woman aged 45-59 years with COVID-19, enrolled during active disease. Each CDR3 is given with its conserved first and last residue. The D gene is left open where the match is weak.

>.|TRBJ1-2|TRBV6-2/TRBV6-3
TGTGCCAGCAGTTACCCGAGGGCCGGCTACACCTTC
CASSYPRAGYTF
>.|TRBJ2-7|TRBV4-2
TGTGCCAGCAGCCAAGATAAGGCTAGTTCCCACGAGCAGTACTTC
CASSQDKASSHEQYF
>.|TRBJ2-7|TRBV5-4
TGTGCCAGCAGTCGGGATATCTACGAGCAGTACTTC
CASSRDIYEQYF
>TRBD1|TRBJ2-4|TRBV6-5
TGTGCCACCCAGGGGGCCGGGGGCAAAAACATTCAGTACTTC
CATQGAGGKNIQYF
>.|TRBJ1-6|TRBV3-1/TRBV3-2
TGTGCCAGCAGCCAAGATTCCATCAGCTATAATTCACCCCTCCACTTT
CASSQDSISYNSPLHF
>TRBD1|TRBJ1-1|TRBV4-1
TGCGCCAGCAGCCACAAAATACGGAAGGGGGCGAAAACTGAAGCTTTCTTT
CASSHKIRKGAKTEAFF
>.|TRBJ1-5|TRBV2
TGTGCCAGCAGTGGAGACACCAATCAGCCCCAGCATTTT
CASSGDTNQPQHF
>TRBD1|TRBJ1-3|TRBV7-9
TGTGCCAGCACGGACAGGTCCCTGGAAAACACCATATATTTT
CASTDRSLENTIYF
>TRBD2|TRBJ2-1|TRBV6-2/TRBV6-3
TGTGCCAGCAGTTACTCGAGGCGGGGGGCAGGGTACAATGAGCAGTTCTTC
CASSYSRRGAGYNEQFF
>.|TRBJ2-5|TRBV21-1
TGTGCCAGCAGCCCTAGAAGCGGGAGCCAAGAGACCCAGTACTTC
CASSPRSGSQETQYF
>.|TRBJ1-1|TRBV27
TGTGCCAGCAGTCCCCTAAGACAGAACACTGAAGCTTTCTTT
CASSPLRQNTEAFF